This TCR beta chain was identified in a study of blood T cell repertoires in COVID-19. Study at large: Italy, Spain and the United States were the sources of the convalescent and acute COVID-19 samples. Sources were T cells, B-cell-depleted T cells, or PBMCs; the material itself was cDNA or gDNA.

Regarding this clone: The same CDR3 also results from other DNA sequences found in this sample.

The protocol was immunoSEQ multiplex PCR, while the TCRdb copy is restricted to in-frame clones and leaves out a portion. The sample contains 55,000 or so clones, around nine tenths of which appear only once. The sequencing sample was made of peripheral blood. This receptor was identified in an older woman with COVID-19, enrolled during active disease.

The CDR3 DNA is TGCGCCAGCAGCCCTGGACTAGCAACCGGGGAGCTGTTTTTT. As protein: CASSPGLATGELFF. The V call is TRBV5-1, the J call TRBJ2-2, with 8 positions matching TRBD2. The trim removed 4 bases at V and 5 bases at J, leaving 4 bases unmatched. This CDR3 has 14 residues. Germline V CDR1 and CDR2: SGHRS, YFSETQ.